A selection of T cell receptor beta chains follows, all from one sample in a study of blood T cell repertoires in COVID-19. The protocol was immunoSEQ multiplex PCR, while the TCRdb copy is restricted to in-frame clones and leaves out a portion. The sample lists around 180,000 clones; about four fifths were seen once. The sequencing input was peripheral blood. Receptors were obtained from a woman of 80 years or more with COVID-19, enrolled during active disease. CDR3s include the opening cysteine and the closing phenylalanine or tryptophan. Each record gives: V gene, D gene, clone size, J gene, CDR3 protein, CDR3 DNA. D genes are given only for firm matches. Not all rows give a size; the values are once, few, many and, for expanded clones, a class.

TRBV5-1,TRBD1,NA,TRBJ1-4,CASSWDRASNEKLFF,TGCGCCAGCAGCTGGGACAGGGCTTCTAATGAAAAACTGTTTTTT
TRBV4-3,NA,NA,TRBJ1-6,CASSQDGGRAGRNSPLHF,TGCGCCAGCAGCCAAGATGGAGGTAGGGCAGGCAGGAATTCACCCCTCCACTTT
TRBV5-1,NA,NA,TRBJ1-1,CASVGQMNTEAFF,TGCGCCAGTGTCGGACAGATGAACACTGAAGCTTTCTTT
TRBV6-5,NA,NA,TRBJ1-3,CASQWAKGTGNTIYF,TGTGCCAGCCAATGGGCGAAGGGGACTGGAAACACCATATATTTT
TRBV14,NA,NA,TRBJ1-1,CASSQVGKGTEAFF,TGTGCCAGCAGCCAAGTGGGGAAGGGGACTGAAGCTTTCTTT
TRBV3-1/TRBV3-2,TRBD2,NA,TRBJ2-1,CASSPGLGYNEQFF,TGTGCCAGCAGCCCTGGACTAGGGTACAATGAGCAGTTCTTC
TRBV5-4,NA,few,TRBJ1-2,CASSLPLGGRDGYTF,TGTGCCAGCAGCTTGCCCCTGGGGGGGCGGGACGGCTACACCTTC
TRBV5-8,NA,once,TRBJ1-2,CASSLGSGGSHYGYTF,TGTGCCAGCAGCTTGGGGTCCGGGGGGTCTCACTATGGCTACACCTTC
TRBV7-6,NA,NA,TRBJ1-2,CASNQPFRGSLAYGYTF,TGTGCCAGCAACCAACCGTTTCGGGGGTCCCTTGCCTATGGCTACACCTTC
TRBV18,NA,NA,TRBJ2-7,CASSLTGRDLEQYF,TGTGCCAGCTCACTAACAGGTCGAGACTTGGAGCAGTACTTC
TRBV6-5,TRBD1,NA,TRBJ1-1,CASSTDRVAFF,TGTGCCAGCAGTACCGACAGGGTTGCTTTCTTT
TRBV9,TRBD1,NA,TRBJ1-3,CASSVAGTGGAAGNTIYF,TGTGCCAGCAGCGTAGCGGGGACAGGGGGTGCAGCTGGAAACACCATATATTTT
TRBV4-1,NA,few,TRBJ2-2,CASSQDSVTGELFF,TGCGCCAGCAGCCAAGACTCCGTCACCGGGGAGCTGTTTTTT
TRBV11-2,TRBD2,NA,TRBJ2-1,CASRWMGGRADNEQFF,TGTGCCAGCAGGTGGATGGGCGGGAGGGCCGACAATGAGCAGTTCTTC
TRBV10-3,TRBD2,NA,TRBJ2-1,CASMDRTSGSISYNEQFF,TGTGCCAGCATGGACCGGACTAGCGGGAGTATCTCCTACAATGAGCAGTTCTTC
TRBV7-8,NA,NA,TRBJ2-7,CASSPATVSYEQYF,TGTGCCAGCAGCCCCGCGACAGTCTCCTACGAGCAGTACTTC
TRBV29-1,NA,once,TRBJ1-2,CSVAGYGYTF,TGCAGCGTTGCCGGCTATGGCTACACCTTC
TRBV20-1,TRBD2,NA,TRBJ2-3,CSASFSGSSTDTQYF,TGCAGTGCTAGTTTTAGCGGGAGTAGTACAGATACGCAGTATTTT
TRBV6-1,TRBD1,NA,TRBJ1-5,CASSEETGYNQPQHF,TGTGCCAGCAGTGAAGAGACAGGGTATAATCAGCCCCAGCATTTT
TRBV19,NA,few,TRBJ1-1,CASSIRRQGPEAFF,TGTGCCAGTAGTATCCGGCGCCAGGGGCCTGAAGCTTTCTTT
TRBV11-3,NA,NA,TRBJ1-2,CASSTTGNYGYTF,TGTGCCAGCAGCACTACAGGGAACTATGGCTACACCTTC
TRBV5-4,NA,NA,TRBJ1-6,CASSLPGGDNSPLHF,TGTGCCAGCAGCCTCCCGGGAGGGGATAATTCACCCCTCCACTTT
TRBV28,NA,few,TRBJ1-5,CASSFAWGGGVNQPQHF,TGTGCCAGCAGTTTCGCTTGGGGAGGGGGAGTCAATCAGCCCCAGCATTTT